This T cell receptor (beta chain) was captured in a study of graft-versus-host responses after intestinal transplantation. As for the study in general: Induction with anti-thymocyte globulin, then tacrolimus and steroids for approximately three years, was given to all recipients. Study findings and constraints: Allografts from individuals with graft-donor T cell macrochimerism displayed high graft-versus-host to host-versus-graft clonal ratios.

Comments on this clone: What it binds is unknown.

The repertoire was sequenced with immunoSEQ multiplex PCR; TCRdb's copy has only in-frame clones and lacks some. The profile shows around 71,000 clones, roughly 94% of them singletons. Germline lookup yields CDR1 SEHNR and CDR2 FQNEAQ (reference sequence). The CDR3 consists of 14 residues. V lost 5 bases to trimming and J lost 6 bases, with 17 bases between them. The gene calls are TRBV7-9 and TRBJ2-7; a possible D gene is TRBD2 (6 bases). The receptor was derived from a human donor who received an intestinal transplant. The sample was unstimulated CD8+ T cells sorted from spleen or lymph node cells, taken before intestinal transplant. The CDR3 protein is CASSLPGVAREQYF. Here the CDR3 DNA reads TGTGCCAGCAGCCTCCCGGGAGTCGCTCGCGAGCAGTACTTC.